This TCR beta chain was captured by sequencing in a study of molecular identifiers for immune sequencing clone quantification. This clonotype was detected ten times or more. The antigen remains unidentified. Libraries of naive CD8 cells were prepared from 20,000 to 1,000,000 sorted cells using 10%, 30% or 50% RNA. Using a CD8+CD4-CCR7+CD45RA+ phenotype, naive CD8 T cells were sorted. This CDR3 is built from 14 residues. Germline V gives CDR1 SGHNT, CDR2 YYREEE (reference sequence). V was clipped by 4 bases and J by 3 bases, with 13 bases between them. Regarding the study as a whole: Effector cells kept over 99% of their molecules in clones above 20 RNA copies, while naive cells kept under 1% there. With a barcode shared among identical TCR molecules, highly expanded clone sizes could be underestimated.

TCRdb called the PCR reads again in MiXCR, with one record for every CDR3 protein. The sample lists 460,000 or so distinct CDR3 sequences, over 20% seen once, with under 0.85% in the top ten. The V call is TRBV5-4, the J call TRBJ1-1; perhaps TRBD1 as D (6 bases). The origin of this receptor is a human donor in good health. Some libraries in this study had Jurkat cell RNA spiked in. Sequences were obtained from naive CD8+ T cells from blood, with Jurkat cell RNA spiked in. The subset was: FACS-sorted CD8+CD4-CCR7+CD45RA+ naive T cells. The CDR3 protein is CASSPPGADTEAFF. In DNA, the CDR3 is TGTGCCAGCAGCCCGCCAGGGGCGGACACTGAAGCTTTCTTT.